A selection of T cell receptor beta chains follows, all from one sample in a study of blood T cell repertoires in COVID-19. Here immunoSEQ multiplex PCR was the method, and the copy in TCRdb shows in-frame clones only, minus some. The data contain about 240,000 clones, roughly 81% of them singletons. Sequenced input: peripheral blood. The receptors come from a woman at least 80 years old with COVID-19, enrolled during active disease. Each CDR3 is given with its conserved first and last residue. Fields, in order: J gene, V gene, CDR3 protein.

TRBJ2-3	TRBV5-5	CASSLEGLAGGRDTQYF
TRBJ1-5	TRBV6-5	CASSYEGVQPQHF
TRBJ2-3	TRBV13	CASSSGSAGGLLDTQYF
TRBJ2-7	TRBV27	CASSSRSSGRYEQYF
TRBJ2-7	TRBV7-9	CASSFGTTTYEQYF
TRBJ2-5	TRBV21-1	CASSDGGLQETQYF
TRBJ2-7	TRBV5-1	CASSRGQAYEQYF
TRBJ1-6	TRBV19	CASGRGGFDTYSPLHF
TRBJ2-4	TRBV24-1	CATAQGAAKNIQYF
TRBJ2-7	TRBV5-1	CASSHSGTTSYEQYF
TRBJ2-3	TRBV5-1	CASSSGDTQYF
TRBJ1-6	TRBV3-1/TRBV3-2	CASSQDRGISNSPLHF
TRBJ2-1	TRBV10-3	CAISRGLAGAFGDEQFF
TRBJ1-3	TRBV7-2	CASSLARTGLNTIYF
TRBJ2-5	TRBV5-1	CASSFLAGVETQYF
TRBJ1-6	TRBV5-4	CASSPPPGSNSPLHF
TRBJ1-6	TRBV15	CATSSRGDSPLHF
TRBJ1-3	TRBV6-6	CASSYDRDSGNTIYF
TRBJ1-5	TRBV27	CASSFIQGGQPQHF
TRBJ2-7	TRBV20-1	CSASGRGTYEQYF
TRBJ2-7	TRBV3-1/TRBV3-2	CASSETLAGDMYEQYF
TRBJ1-2	TRBV27	CASRGRSGTGGFTYGYTF
TRBJ2-4	TRBV10-3	CAISGQGKAKNIQYF
TRBJ1-5	TRBV6-5	CASSYSRVSQPQHF
TRBJ1-1	TRBV12-3/TRBV12-4	CASIKAGITEAFF
TRBJ1-5	TRBV11-2	CASSLTGRSDQPQHF
TRBJ1-2	TRBV27	CASSLRRGDGYTF
TRBJ2-1	TRBV4-1	CASSQTILSGGQNEQFF
TRBJ1-2	TRBV5-4	CASSPRQGIYGYTF
TRBJ1-2	TRBV7-2	CASSFQGAHGYTF
TRBJ1-1	TRBV7-8	CASSLAAGANTEAFF
TRBJ1-6	TRBV6-5	CASSYEGLLSGALHF
TRBJ1-6	TRBV4-1	CASSQVGQGRNSPLHF
TRBJ1-2	TRBV6-6	CASSYATEYGYTF
TRBJ1-2	TRBV7-8	CASSFEDRRYGYTF
TRBJ2-1	TRBV3-1/TRBV3-2	CASRAPATSGSYNEQFF
TRBJ2-7	TRBV4-3	CASSQALGDRYEQYF
TRBJ2-1	TRBV7-3	CASSPRTGKDSYNEQFF
TRBJ2-2	TRBV24-1	CATSDGGRAVSNTGELFF
TRBJ1-5	TRBV2	CASTGSSNQPQHF
TRBJ2-3	TRBV5-1	CASSRSDRPADTQYF
TRBJ2-1	TRBV30	CAWGARYNEQFF
TRBJ2-1	TRBV7-3	CASSPNGGRVTNEQFF
TRBJ1-3	TRBV4-1	CASSQDEGQGVSGNTIYF
TRBJ2-3	TRBV27	CASSYTSGRGPKRGTQYF
TRBJ1-2	TRBV29-1	CSGLRPSYGYTF
TRBJ1-1	TRBV2	CASSEMRDTEAFF
TRBJ1-5	TRBV19	CASSSRQGGNQPQHF
TRBJ1-2	TRBV18	CASSQTTDQYPSYGYTF
TRBJ1-2	TRBV7-8	CASSLGGGYGYTF
TRBJ2-5	TRBV7-3	CASSPGTGIETQYF
TRBJ1-1	TRBV10-3	CAIIGQVGGTEAFF
TRBJ2-7	TRBV28	CASSNDYSYEQYF
TRBJ2-1	TRBV29-1	CSVEDRAGGNNEQFF